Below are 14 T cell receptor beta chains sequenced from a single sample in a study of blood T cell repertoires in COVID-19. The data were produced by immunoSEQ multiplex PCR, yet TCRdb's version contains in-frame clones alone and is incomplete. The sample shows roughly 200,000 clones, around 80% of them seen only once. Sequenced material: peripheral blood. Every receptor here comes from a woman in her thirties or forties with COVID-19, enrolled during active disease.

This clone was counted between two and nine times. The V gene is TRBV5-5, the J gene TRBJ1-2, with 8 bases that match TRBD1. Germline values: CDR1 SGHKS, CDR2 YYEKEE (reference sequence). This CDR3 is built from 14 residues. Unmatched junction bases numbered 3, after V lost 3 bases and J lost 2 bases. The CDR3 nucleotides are TGTGCCAGCAGCTCGGGACAGGCAAACTATGGCTACACCTTC. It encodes CASSSGQANYGYTF.

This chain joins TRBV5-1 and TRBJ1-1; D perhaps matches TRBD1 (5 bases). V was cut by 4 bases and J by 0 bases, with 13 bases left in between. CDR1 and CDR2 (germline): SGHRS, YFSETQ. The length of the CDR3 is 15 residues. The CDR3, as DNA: TGCGCCAGCAGCCCGACAGCGACGATGAACACTGAAGCTTTCTTT. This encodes CASSPTATMNTEAFF. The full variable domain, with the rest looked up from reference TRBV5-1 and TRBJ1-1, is KAGVTQTPRYLIKTRGQQVTLSCSPISGHRSVSWYQQTPGQGLQFLFEYFSETQRNKGNFPGRFSGRQFSNSRSEMNVSTLELGDSALYLCASSPTATMNTEAFFGQGTRLTVV.

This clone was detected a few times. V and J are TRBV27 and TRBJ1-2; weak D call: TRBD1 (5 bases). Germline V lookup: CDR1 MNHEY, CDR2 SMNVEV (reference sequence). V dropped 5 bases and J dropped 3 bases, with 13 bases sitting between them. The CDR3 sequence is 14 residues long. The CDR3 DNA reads TGTGCCAGCAGTCGTGGGGGGAGGGACTATGGCTACACCTTC. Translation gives CASSRGGRDYGYTF.

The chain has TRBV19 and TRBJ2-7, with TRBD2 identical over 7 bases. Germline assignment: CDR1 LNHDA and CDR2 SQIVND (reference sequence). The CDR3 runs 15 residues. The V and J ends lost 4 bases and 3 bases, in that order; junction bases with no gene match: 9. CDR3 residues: CASSSFTGGNYEQYF. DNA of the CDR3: TGTGCCAGTAGTAGCTTCACCGGGGGGAACTACGAGCAGTACTTC.

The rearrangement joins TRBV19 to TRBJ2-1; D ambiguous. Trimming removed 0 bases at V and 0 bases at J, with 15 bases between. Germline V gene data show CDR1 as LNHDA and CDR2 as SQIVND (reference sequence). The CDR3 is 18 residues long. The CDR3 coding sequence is TGTGCCAGTAGTATAGAGTCTCGCGCCCATGGCTCCTACAATGAGCAGTTCTTC. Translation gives CASSIESRAHGSYNEQFF. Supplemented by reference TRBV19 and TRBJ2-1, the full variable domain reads DGGITQSPKYLFRKEGQNVTLSCEQNLNHDAMYWYRQDPGQGLRLIYYSQIVNDFQKGDIAEGYSVSREKKESFPLTVTSAQKNPTAFYLCASSIESRAHGSYNEQFFGPGTRLTVL.

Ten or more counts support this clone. CDR3 nucleotides: TGTGCCAGCAGCCCTCCTTCAGAGGGGGCCTACGAGCAGTACTTC. Its protein is CASSPPSEGAYEQYF. V usage is TRBV7-9 and J usage is TRBJ2-7, with D possibly matching TRBD1 (6 bases). Germline V gene data show CDR1 as SEHNR and CDR2 as FQNEAQ (reference sequence). The CDR3 is 15 amino acids. V gave up 5 bases and J gave up 2 bases, with 16 bases separating them.

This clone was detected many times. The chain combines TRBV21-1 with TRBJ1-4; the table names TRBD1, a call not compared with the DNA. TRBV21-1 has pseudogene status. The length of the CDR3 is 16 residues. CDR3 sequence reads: CASSTRDRATNEKLFF. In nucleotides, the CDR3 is TGTGCCAGCAGCACCCGGGACAGAGCAACTAATGAAAAACTGTTTTTT.

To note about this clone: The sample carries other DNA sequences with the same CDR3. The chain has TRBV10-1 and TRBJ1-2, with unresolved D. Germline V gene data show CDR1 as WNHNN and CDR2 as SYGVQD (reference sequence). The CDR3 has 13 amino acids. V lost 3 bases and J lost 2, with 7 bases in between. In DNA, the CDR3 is TGCGCCAGCAGTGAAAACGGGAACTATGGCTACACCTTC. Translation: CASSENGNYGYTF.

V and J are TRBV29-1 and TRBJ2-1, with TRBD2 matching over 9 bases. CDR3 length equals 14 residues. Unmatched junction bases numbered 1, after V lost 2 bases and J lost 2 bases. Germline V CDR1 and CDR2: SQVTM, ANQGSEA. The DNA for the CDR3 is TGCAGCGTTGAACTAGCGGGACCCTACAATGAGCAGTTCTTC. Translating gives CSVELAGPYNEQFF.

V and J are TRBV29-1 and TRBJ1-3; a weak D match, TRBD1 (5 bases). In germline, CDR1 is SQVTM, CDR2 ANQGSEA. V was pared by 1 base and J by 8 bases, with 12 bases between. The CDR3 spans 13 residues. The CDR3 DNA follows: TGCAGCGTTGAAGGTGTTGGGGCAGACACCATATATTTT. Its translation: CSVEGVGADTIYF.

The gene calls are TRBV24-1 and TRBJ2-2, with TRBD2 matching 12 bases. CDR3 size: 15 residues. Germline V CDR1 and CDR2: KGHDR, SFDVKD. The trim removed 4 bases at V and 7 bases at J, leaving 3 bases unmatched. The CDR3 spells CATSDTGLAGGELFF. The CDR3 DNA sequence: TGTGCCACCAGTGACACGGGACTAGCGGGCGGGGAGCTGTTTTTT.

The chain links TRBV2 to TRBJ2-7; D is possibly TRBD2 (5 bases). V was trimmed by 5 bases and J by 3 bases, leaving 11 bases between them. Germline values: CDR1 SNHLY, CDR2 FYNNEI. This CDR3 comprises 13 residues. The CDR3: CASSTGLLYEQYF. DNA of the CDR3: TGTGCCAGCAGTACCGGACTTCTCTACGAGCAGTACTTC. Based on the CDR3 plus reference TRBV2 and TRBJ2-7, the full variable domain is EPEVTQTPSHQVTQMGQEVILRCVPISNHLYFYWYRQILGQKVEFLVSFYNNEISEKSEIFDDQFSVERPDGSNFTLKIRSTKLEDSAMYFCASSTGLLYEQYFGPGTRLTVT.

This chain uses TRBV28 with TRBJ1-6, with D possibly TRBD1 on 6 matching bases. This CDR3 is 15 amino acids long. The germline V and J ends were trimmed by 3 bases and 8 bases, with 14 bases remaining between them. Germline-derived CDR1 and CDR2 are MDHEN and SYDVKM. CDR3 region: CASSLGQGRDSPLHF. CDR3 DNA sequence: TGTGCCAGCAGTTTGGGGCAGGGGAGGGATTCACCCCTCCACTTT.

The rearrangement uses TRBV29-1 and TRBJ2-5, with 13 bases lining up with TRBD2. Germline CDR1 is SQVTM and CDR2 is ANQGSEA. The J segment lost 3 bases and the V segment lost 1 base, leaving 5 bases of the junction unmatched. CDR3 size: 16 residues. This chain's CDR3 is CSVEGLAGGAEETQYF. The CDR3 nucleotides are TGCAGCGTTGAAGGACTAGCGGGAGGTGCGGAAGAGACCCAGTACTTC.